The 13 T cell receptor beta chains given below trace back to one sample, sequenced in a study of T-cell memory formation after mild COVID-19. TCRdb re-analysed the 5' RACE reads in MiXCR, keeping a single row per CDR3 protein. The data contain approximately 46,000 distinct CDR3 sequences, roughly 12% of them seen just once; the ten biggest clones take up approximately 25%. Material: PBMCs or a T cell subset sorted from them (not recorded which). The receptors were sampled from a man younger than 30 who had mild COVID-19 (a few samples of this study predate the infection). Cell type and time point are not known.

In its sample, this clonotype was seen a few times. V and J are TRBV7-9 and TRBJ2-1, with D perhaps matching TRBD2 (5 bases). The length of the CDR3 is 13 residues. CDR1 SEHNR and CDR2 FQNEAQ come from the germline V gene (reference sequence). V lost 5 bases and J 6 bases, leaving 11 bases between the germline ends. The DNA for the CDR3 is TGTGCCAGCAGCACCCGAGGGAGCAATGAGCAGTTCTTC. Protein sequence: CASSTRGSNEQFF.

CDR3 sequence: CASDPATDTQYF. Written as DNA, the CDR3 is TGTGCCAGCGACCCGGCAACAGATACGCAGTATTTT. The chain combines TRBV2 with TRBJ2-3; D gene unclear. The CDR3 totals 12 residues. Per the germline V gene, CDR1 is SNHLY and CDR2 is FYNNEI. The V end was cut by 8 bases, the J end by 3 bases, with 9 bases between. The variable domain in full, with the rest retrieved from reference TRBV2 and TRBJ2-3, is EPEVTQTPSHQVTQMGQEVILRCVPISNHLYFYWYRQILGQKVEFLVSFYNNEISEKSEIFDDQFSVERPDGSNFTLKIRSTKLEDSAMYFCASDPATDTQYFGPGTRLTVL.

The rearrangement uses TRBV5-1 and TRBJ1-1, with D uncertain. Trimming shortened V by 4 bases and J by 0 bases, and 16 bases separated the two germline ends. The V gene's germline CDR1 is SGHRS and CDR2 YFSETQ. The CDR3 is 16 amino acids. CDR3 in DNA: TGCGCCAGCAGCCCGGAACCTAATGGGATGAACACTGAAGCTTTCTTT. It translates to CASSPEPNGMNTEAFF.

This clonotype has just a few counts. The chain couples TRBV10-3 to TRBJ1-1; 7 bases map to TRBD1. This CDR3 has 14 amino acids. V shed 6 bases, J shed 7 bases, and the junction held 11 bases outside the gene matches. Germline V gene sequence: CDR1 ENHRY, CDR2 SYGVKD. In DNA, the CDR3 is TGTGCCATCAGGAATAATCAGGGGGGAAGTGAAGCTTTCTTT. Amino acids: CAIRNNQGGSEAFF.

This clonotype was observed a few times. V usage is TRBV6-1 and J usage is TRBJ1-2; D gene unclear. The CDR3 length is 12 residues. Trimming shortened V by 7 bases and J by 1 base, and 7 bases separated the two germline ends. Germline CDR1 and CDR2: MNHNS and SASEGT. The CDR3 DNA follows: TGTGCCAGCAAGAACAGTAACTATGGCTACACCTTC. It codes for CASKNSNYGYTF.

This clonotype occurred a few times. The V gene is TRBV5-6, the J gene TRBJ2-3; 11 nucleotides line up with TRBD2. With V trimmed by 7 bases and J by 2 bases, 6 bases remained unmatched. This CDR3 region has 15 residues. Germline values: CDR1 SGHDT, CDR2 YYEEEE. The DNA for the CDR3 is TGTGCCAGCCGCCTAGCGGGGGGCTTCACAGATACGCAGTATTTT. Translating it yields CASRLAGGFTDTQYF.

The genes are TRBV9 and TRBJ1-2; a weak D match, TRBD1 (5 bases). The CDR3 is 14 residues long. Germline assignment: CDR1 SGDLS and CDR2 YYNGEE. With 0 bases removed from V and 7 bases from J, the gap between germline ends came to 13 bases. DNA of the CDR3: TGTGCCAGCAGCGTAGCGGGGCAATCTAGTGGCTACACCTTC. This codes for CASSVAGQSSGYTF.

Here the CDR3 DNA reads TGCGCCAGCAGCTCGGGACAGTGGAACACCGGGGAGCTGTTTTTT. It is translated as CASSSGQWNTGELFF. The chain is built from TRBV5-1 and TRBJ2-2, with 7 bases lining up with TRBD1. The CDR3 is 15 residues long. CDR1 and CDR2 from the germline V gene are SGHRS and YFSETQ. J gave up 1 base and V 3 bases, and 3 bases lay outside the gene matches. Looking up the rest from reference TRBV5-1 and TRBJ2-2 gives the full variable domain: KAGVTQTPRYLIKTRGQQVTLSCSPISGHRSVSWYQQTPGQGLQFLFEYFSETQRNKGNFPGRFSGRQFSNSRSEMNVSTLELGDSALYLCASSSGQWNTGELFFGEGSRLTVL.

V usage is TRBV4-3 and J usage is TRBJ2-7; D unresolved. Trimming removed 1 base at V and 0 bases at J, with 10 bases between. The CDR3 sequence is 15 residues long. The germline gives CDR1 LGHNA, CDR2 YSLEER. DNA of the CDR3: TGCGCCAGCAGCCAAGGAATGGGCGGCTCCTACGAGCAGTACGTC. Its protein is CASSQGMGGSYEQYV.

The CDR3 here is CASSLQVGTSTDTQYF. The CDR3, as DNA: TGTGCCAGCAGCTTACAGGTGGGGACTAGCACAGATACGCAGTATTTT. The chain combines TRBV7-2 with TRBJ2-3; TRBD2 might be the D (6 bases). This CDR3 comprises 16 residues. V lost 2 bases and J lost 0, with 12 bases in between. Germline values: CDR1 SGHTA, CDR2 FQGNSA.

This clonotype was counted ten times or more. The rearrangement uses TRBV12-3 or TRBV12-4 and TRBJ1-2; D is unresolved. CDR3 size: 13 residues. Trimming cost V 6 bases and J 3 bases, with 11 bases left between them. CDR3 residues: CASRIGFYYGYTF. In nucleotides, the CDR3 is TGTGCCAGCAGGATCGGGTTCTACTATGGCTACACCTTC.

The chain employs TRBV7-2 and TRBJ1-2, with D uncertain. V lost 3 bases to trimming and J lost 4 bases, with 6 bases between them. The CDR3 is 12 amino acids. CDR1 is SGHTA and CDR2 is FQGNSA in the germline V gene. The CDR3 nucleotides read TGTGCCAGCAGCTTTTCCAGCTATGGCTACACCTTC. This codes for CASSFSSYGYTF. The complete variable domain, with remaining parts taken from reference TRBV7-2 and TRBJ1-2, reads GAGVSQSPSNKVTEKGKDVELRCDPISGHTALYWYRQSLGQGLEFLIYFQGNSAPDKSGLPSDRFSAERTGGSVSTLTIQRTQQEDSAVYLCASSFSSYGYTFGSGTRLTVV.

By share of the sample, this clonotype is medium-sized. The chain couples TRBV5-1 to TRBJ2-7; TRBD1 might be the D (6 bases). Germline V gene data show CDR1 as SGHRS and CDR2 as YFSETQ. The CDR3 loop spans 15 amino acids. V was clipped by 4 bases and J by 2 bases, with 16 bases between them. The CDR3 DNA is TGCGCCAGCAGCCCGCAACAAGGGGGTCCCTACGAGCAGTACTTC. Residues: CASSPQQGGPYEQYF.